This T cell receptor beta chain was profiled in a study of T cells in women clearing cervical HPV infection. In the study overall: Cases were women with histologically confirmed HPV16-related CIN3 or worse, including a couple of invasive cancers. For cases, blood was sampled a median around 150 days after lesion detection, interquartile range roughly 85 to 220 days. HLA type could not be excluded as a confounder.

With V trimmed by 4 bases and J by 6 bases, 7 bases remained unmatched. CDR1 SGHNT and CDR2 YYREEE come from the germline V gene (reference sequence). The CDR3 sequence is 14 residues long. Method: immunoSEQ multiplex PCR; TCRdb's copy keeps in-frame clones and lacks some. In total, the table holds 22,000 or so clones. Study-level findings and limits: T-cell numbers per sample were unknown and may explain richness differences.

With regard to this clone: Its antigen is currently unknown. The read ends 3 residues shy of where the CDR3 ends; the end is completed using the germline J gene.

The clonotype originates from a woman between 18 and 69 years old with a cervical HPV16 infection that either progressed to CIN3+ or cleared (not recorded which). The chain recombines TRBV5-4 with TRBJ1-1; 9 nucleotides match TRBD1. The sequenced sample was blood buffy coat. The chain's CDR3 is CASSPGQGGAEAFF. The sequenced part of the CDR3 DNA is TGTGCCAGCAGCCCGGGACAGGGTGGCGCTGAA.